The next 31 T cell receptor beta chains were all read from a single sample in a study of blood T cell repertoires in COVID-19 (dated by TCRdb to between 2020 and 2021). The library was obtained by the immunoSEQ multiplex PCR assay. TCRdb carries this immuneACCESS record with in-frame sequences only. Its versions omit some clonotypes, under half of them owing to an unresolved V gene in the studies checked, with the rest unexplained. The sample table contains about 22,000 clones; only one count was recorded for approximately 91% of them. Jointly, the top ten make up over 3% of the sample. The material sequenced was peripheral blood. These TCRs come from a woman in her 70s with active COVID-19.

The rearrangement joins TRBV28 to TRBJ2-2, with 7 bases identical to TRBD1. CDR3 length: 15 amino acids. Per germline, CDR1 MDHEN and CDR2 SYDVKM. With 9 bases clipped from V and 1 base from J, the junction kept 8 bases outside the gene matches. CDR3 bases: TGTGCCAGTTACACCGGGACAGTGAACACCGGGGAGCTGTTTTTT. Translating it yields CASYTGTVNTGELFF.

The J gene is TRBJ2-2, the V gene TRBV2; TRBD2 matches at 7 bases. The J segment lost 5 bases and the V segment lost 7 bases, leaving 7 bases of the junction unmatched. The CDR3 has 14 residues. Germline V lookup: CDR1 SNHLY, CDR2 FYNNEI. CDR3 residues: CASMGGSGTGELFF. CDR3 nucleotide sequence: TGTGCCAGCATGGGAGGGAGTGGAACCGGGGAGCTGTTTTTT.

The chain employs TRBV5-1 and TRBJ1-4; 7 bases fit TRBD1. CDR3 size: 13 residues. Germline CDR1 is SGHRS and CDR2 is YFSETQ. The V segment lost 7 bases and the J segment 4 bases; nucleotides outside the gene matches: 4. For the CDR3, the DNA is TGCGCCAGCCGGGACAGCGGTAATGAAAAACTGTTTTTT. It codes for CASRDSGNEKLFF. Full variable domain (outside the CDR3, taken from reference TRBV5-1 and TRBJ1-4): KAGVTQTPRYLIKTRGQQVTLSCSPISGHRSVSWYQQTPGQGLQFLFEYFSETQRNKGNFPGRFSGRQFSNSRSEMNVSTLELGDSALYLCASRDSGNEKLFFGSGTQLSVL.

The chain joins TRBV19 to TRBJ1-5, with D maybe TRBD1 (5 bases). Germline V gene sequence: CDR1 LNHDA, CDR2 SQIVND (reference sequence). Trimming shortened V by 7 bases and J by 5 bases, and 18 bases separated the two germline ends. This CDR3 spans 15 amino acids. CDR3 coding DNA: TGTGCCAGTACCCTCAGCGGGGGAATGCATCAGCCCCAGCATTTT. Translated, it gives CASTLSGGMHQPQHF.

The chain's CDR3 is CASSATGTGNTIYF. DNA for the CDR3: TGTGCCAGCAGTGCGACAGGGACTGGAAACACCATATATTTT. This sequence joins TRBV28 and TRBJ1-3; 7 bases fit TRBD1. The length of the CDR3 is 14 residues. The V segment lost 5 bases and the J segment 2 bases; nucleotides outside the gene matches: 3. Germline CDR1 and CDR2: MDHEN and SYDVKM.

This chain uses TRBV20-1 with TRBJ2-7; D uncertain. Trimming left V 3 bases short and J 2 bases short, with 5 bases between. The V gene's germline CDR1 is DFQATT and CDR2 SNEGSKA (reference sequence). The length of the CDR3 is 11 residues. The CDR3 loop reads CSARLAYEQYF. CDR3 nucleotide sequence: TGCAGTGCTAGGTTAGCCTACGAGCAGTACTTC.

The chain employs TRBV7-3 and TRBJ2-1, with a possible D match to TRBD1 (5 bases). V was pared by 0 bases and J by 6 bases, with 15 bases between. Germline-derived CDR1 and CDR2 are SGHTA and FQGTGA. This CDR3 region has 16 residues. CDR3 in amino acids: CASSLTIGAVPNEQFF. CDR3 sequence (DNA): TGTGCCAGCAGCTTAACAATTGGGGCGGTACCCAATGAGCAGTTCTTC.

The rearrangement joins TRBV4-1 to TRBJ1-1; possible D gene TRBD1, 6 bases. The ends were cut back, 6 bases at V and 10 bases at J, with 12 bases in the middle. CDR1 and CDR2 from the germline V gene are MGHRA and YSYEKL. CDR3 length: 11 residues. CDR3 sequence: CASRGDTGAFF. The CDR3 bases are TGCGCCAGCAGGGGGGACACGGGAGCTTTCTTT.

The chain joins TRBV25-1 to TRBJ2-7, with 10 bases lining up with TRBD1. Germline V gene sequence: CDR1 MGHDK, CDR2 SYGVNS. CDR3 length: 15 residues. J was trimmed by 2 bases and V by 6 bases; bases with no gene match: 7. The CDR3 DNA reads TGTGCCAGCAGCGACCCGGGACAGGGGACCTACGAGCAGTACTTC. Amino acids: CASSDPGQGTYEQYF.

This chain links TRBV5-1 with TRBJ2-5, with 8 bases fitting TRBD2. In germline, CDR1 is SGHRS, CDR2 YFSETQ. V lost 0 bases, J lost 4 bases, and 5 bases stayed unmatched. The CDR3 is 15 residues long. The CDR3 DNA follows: TGCGCCAGCAGCTTGGCCCTCGGGGGGGGAGAGACCCAGTACTTC. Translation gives CASSLALGGGETQYF.

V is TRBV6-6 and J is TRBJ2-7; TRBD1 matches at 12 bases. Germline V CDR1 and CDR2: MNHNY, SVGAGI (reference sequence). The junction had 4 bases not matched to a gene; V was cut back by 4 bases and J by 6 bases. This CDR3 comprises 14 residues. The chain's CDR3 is CASSSGQGAREQYF. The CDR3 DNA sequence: TGTGCCAGCAGTTCGGGACAGGGGGCGCGCGAGCAGTACTTC.

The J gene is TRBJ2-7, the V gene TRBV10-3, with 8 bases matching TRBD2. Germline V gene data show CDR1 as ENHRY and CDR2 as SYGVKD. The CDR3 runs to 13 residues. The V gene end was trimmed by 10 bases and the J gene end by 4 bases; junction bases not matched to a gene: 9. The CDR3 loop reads CATEREKGYEQYF. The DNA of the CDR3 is TGTGCCACCGAGCGGGAGAAGGGTTACGAGCAGTACTTC.

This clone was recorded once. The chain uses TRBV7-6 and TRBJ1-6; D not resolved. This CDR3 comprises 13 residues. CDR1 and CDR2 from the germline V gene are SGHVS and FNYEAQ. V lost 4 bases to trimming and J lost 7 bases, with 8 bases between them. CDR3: CASSSSQNSPLHF. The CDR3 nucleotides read TGTGCCAGCAGCTCCTCACAGAATTCACCCCTCCACTTT.

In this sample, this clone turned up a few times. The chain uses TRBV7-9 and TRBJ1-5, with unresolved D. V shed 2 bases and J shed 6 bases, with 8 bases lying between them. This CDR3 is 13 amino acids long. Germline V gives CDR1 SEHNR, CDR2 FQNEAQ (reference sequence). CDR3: CASSLREGQPQHF. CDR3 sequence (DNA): TGTGCCAGCAGCTTACGCGAGGGTCAGCCCCAGCATTTT.

The CDR3 spells CAWKLQGTYEQYF. The CDR3 coding sequence is TGTGCCTGGAAGCTCCAGGGAACCTACGAGCAGTACTTC. This rearrangement joins TRBV30 to TRBJ2-7; possibly TRBD1 for D (5 bases). Looked up from germline, CDR1 is GTSNPN and CDR2 is SVGIG (reference sequence). The CDR3 consists of 13 residues. The V end lost 4 bases, the J end lost 2 bases, and 12 bases lay between the germline ends.

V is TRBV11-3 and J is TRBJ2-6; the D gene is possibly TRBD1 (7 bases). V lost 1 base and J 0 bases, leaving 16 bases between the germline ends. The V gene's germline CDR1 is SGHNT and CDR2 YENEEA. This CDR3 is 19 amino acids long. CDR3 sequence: CASSLVFAGQSSGANVLTF. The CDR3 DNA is TGTGCCAGCAGCTTAGTGTTTGCGGGACAGAGCTCTGGGGCCAACGTCCTGACTTTC.

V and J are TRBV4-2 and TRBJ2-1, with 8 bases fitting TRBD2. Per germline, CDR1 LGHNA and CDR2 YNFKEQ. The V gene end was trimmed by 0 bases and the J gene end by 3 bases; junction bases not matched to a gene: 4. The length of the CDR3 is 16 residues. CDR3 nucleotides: TGTGCCAGCAGCCAAGAAAGAACTAGCGGCTACAATGAGCAGTTCTTC. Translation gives CASSQERTSGYNEQFF.

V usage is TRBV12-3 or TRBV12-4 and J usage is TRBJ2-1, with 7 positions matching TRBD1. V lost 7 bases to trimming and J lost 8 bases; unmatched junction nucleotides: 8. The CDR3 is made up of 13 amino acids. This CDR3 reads CASNPGTAYEQFF. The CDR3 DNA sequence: TGTGCCAGCAATCCCGGGACAGCCTATGAGCAGTTCTTC.

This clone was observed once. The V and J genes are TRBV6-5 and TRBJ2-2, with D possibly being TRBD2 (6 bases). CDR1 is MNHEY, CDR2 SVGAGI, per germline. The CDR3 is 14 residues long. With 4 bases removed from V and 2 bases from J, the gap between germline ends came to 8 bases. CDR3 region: CASSFGLNTGELFF. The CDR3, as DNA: TGTGCCAGCAGTTTTGGACTAAACACCGGGGAGCTGTTTTTT.

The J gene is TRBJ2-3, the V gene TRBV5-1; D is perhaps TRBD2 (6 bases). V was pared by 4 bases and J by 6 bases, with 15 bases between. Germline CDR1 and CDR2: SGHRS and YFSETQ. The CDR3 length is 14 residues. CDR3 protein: CASSRGLSGDTQYF. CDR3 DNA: TGCGCCAGCAGCCGGGGACTCTCGGGGGATACGCAGTATTTT.

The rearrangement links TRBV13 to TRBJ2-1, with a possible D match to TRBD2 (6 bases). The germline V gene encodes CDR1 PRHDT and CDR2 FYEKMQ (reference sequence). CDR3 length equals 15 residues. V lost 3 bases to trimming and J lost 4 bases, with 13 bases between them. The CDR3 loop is CASSFISRDYNEQFF. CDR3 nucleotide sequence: TGTGCCAGCAGCTTCATCTCGCGGGATTACAATGAGCAGTTCTTC.

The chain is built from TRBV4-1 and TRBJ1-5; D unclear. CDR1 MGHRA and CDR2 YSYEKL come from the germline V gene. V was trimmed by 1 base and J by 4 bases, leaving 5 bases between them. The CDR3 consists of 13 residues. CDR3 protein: CASSQVRNQPQHF. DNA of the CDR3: TGCGCCAGCAGCCAAGTCAGGAATCAGCCCCAGCATTTT.

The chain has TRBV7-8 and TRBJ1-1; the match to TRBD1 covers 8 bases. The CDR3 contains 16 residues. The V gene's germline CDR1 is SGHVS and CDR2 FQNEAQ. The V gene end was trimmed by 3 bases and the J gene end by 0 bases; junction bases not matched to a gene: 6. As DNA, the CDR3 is TGTGCCAGCAGCTTTGGGACAGGATTCATGAACACTGAAGCTTTCTTT. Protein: CASSFGTGFMNTEAFF.

CDR3 sequence: CASSLMSGSTYNEQFF. CDR3 nucleotides: TGCGCCAGCAGCCTGATGAGCGGGAGCACCTACAATGAGCAGTTCTTC. V is TRBV5-1 and J is TRBJ2-1, with TRBD2 matching over 8 bases. From germline, CDR1 is SGHRS and CDR2 YFSETQ. This CDR3 is 16 amino acids long. The V segment lost 4 bases and the J segment 2 bases; nucleotides outside the gene matches: 8.

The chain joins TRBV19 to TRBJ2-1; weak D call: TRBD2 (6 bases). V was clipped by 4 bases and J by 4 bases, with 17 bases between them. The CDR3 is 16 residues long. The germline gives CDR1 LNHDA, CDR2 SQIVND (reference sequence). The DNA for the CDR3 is TGTGCCAGTAGTACGACCGGGACTCGGTCTTACAATGAGCAGTTCTTC. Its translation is CASSTTGTRSYNEQFF.

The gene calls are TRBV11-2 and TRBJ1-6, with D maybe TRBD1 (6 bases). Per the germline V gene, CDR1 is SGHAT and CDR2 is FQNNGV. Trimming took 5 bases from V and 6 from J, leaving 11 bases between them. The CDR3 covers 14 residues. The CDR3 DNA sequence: TGTGCCAGCAGCCCGGGACACCCTAATTCACCCCTCCACTTT. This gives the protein CASSPGHPNSPLHF.

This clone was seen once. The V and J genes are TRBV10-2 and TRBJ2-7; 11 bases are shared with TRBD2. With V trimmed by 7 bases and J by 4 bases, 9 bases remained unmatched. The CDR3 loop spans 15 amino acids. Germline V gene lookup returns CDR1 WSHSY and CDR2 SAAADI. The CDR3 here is CASTTASSGRYEQYF. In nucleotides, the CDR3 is TGCGCCAGCACCACAGCCTCTAGCGGGAGGTACGAGCAGTACTTC.

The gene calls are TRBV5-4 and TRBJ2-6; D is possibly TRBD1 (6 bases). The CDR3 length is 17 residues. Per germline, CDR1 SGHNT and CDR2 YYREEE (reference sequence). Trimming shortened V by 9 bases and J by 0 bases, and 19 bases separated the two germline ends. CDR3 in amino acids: CATPQTGTRSGANVLTF. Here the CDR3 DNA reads TGTGCCACCCCCCAGACAGGCACCCGCTCTGGGGCCAACGTCCTGACTTTC. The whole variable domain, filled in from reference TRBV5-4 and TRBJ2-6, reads ETGVTQSPTHLIKTRGQQVTLRCSSQSGHNTVSWYQQALGQGPQFIFQYYREEENGRGNFPPRFSGLQFPNYSSELNVNALELDDSALYLCATPQTGTRSGANVLTFGAGSRLTVL.

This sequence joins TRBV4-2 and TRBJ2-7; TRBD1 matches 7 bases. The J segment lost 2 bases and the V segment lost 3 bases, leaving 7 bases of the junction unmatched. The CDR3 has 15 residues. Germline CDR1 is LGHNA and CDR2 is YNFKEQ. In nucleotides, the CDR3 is TGTGCCAGCAGCCAGACCGGGACAGCAACCTACGAGCAGTACTTC. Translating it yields CASSQTGTATYEQYF.

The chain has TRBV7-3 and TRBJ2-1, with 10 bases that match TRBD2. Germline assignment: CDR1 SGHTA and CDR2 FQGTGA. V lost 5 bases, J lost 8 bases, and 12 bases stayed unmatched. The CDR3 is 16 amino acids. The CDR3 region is CASSPMRIAGGDEQFF. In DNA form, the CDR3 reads TGTGCCAGCAGCCCCATGAGGATAGCGGGAGGTGATGAGCAGTTCTTC.

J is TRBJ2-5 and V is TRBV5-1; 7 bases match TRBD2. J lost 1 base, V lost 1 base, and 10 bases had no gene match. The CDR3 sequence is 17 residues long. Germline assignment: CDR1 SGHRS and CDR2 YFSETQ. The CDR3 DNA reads TGCGCCAGCAGCTTGAGTCCGGGAGGCCCCTTCCAAGAGACCCAGTACTTC. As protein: CASSLSPGGPFQETQYF.